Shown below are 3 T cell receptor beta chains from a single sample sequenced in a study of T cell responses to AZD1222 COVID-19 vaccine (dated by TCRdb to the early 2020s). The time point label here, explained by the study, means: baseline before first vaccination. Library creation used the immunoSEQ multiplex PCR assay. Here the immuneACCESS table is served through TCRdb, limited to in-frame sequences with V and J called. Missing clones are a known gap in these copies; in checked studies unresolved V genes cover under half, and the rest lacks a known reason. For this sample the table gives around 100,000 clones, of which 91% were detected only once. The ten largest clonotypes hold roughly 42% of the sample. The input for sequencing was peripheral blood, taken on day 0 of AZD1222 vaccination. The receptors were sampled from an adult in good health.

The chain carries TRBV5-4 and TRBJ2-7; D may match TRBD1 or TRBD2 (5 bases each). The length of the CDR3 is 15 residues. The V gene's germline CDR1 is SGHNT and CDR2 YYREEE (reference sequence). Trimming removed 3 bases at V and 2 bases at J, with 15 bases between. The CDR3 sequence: CASSSGTGAPYEQYF. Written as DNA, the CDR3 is TGTGCCAGCAGCTCAGGGACCGGCGCACCCTACGAGCAGTACTTC.

In nucleotides, the CDR3 is TGCGCCAGCAGTGTGGGGGAAATCGCAACTGAAGCTTTCTTT. This gives the protein CASSVGEIATEAFF. J is TRBJ1-1 and V is TRBV10-2; tentatively, D is TRBD1 (5 bases). The V gene lost 4 bases and the J gene lost 5 bases, with 14 bases spanning the gap. Per the germline V gene, CDR1 is WSHSY and CDR2 is SAAADI. There are 14 residues in the CDR3.

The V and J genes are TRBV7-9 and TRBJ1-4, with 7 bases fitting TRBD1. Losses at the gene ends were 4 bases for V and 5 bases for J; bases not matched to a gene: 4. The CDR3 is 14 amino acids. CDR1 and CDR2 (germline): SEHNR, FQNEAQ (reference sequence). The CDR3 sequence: CASSWTGLNEKLFF. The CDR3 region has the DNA TGTGCCAGCAGCTGGACAGGCCTAAATGAAAAACTGTTTTTT.